This TCR beta chain comes out of a study of cytomegalovirus exposure and HLA in healthy donors. Findings and limits, study-wide: An analysis done earlier found most TCR beta V segments productive about 90% or about 30% of the time. Donors were assumed by presence/absence analyses to have roughly uniform sequencing depth.

From germline, CDR1 is SNHLY and CDR2 FYNNEI. J lost 2 bases, V lost 7 bases, and 11 bases had no gene match. The CDR3 consists of 16 residues. Turning to this clone: The antigen is unknown.

Use of 60 Vbeta and 13 Jbeta primers characterized the PCR. Libraries were prepared by immunoSEQ multiplex PCR; TCRdb keeps only in-frame clonotypes and omits some of them. There are 110,000 to 150,000 clones in the sample; 84% occur only once, and less than 2.5% lies in the top ten. This chain connects TRBV2 to TRBJ2-5, with TRBD2 matching 9 bases. The TCR sequence derives from a boy aged 2 to 9 in good health and CMV-seronegative. Sequenced material: PBMCs. Here the CDR3 DNA reads TGTGCCAGCACCCTGGAGTCTAGCGGGATTCAAGAGACCCAGTACTTC. Protein product: CASTLESSGIQETQYF.